This T cell receptor beta chain was found in a study of blood T cell repertoires in COVID-19. Overall study: The origin of the acute and convalescent COVID-19 samples was the United States, Italy and Spain. Sources were T cells, B-cell-depleted T cells, or PBMCs; the material itself was cDNA or gDNA.

This clone was seen more than once but under ten times. As handled by the study authors: By means of reference gene primer amplification, nucleated cell counts were estimated. Data came from immunoSEQ multiplex PCR; TCRdb stores just in-frame clones and leaves some out. Clonal size and the V and J genes are those of that table, whereas D and trimming came from the DNA. The table has about 46,000 clones, 75% to 90% seen once. The CDR3 sequence is 15 residues long. Germline lookup yields CDR1 SGDLS and CDR2 YYNGEE. J lost 1 base, V lost 3 bases, and 2 bases had no gene match. The TCR was taken from a human donor in a cohort sampled during active COVID-19. The donor label of this sample is uncertain. The material sequenced was peripheral blood. The rearrangement joins TRBV9 to TRBJ2-2, with 8 nucleotides matching TRBD1. For the CDR3, the DNA is TGTGCCAGCAGCGGCGACAGGGGGAACACCGGGGAGCTGTTTTTT. Translating it yields CASSGDRGNTGELFF.